This TCR beta chain was documented in a study of patients and donors after allogeneic stem cell transplantation. This clonotype appeared many times. Germline lookup yields CDR1 LGHNA and CDR2 YNFKEQ. Trimming removed 0 bases from V and 9 bases from J, with 15 bases in between. The CDR3 is made up of 15 amino acids. TCRdb itself ran the RT-PCR reads through MiXCR, one entry per CDR3 protein. This table holds roughly 230,000 distinct CDR3 sequences, roughly 14% found once. Sequencing was carried out using blood, either unsorted or a sorted T cell fraction (not recorded which). The chain recombines TRBV4-2 with TRBJ2-1, with D perhaps matching TRBD1 or TRBD2 (6 bases each). This TCR was sampled from a human donor who was either an allogeneic HSCT recipient or a stem cell or donor lymphocyte infusion donor (not recorded which). It is not recorded whose cells these are; they may come from a transplant donor. The CDR3 loop reads CASSQDRLEGGEQFF. The CDR3, as DNA: TGTGCCAGCAGCCAAGACCGGCTCGAGGGGGGTGAGCAGTTCTTC.